The 22 T cell receptor beta chains listed next were all sequenced from one sample in a study of T cells in localized non-small cell lung cancer. Here immunoSEQ multiplex PCR was the method, and the copy in TCRdb shows in-frame clones only, minus some. The sample records 75,000 to 95,000 clones, 80% to 90% being singletons. Sequenced here: peripheral blood, sampled before any cancer treatment. The receptor source for this set is a man aged 40 to 70 with stage I squamous cell lung carcinoma.

This chain connects TRBV2 to TRBJ2-5; 9 nucleotides agree with TRBD1. The V gene's germline CDR1 is SNHLY and CDR2 FYNNEI. V dropped 2 bases and J dropped 5; count of bases not matched to a gene: 9. CDR3 size: 16 residues. In DNA form, the CDR3 reads TGTGCCAGCAGTGAAAAGGGATGGACAGGGGAGGAGACCCAGTACTTC. Translation: CASSEKGWTGEETQYF.

The J gene is TRBJ2-3, the V gene TRBV2; a possible D gene is TRBD2 (5 bases). Germline-derived CDR1 and CDR2 are SNHLY and FYNNEI. CDR3 length: 16 amino acids. V was trimmed by 3 bases and J by 4 bases, leaving 17 bases between them. The CDR3 is CASSDRPREIADTQYF. For the CDR3, the DNA is TGTGCCAGCAGTGATAGGCCCCGGGAAATTGCAGATACGCAGTATTTT.

The J gene is TRBJ2-5, the V gene TRBV30; perhaps TRBD1 as D (5 bases). CDR1 GTSNPN and CDR2 SVGIG come from the germline V gene (reference sequence). Trimming took 4 bases from V and 1 from J, leaving 13 bases between them. The CDR3 runs to 14 residues. The DNA for the CDR3 is TGTGCCTGGATAAGGCAGGGATCCCAAGAGACCCAGTACTTC. Its translation: CAWIRQGSQETQYF.

The chain carries TRBV7-9 and TRBJ2-1, with TRBD2 matching over 9 bases. Germline CDR1 reads SEHNR; CDR2 reads FQNEAQ (reference sequence). The CDR3 runs to 16 residues. The V gene end was trimmed by 3 bases and the J gene end by 2 bases; junction bases not matched to a gene: 5. The CDR3 DNA reads TGTGCCAGCAGCTTTTATAGGACTAGCGCCTACAATGAGCAGTTCTTC. This gives the protein CASSFYRTSAYNEQFF.

The chain is built from TRBV5-1 and TRBJ2-1; TRBD1 matches 9 bases. V lost 1 base to trimming and J lost 0 bases; unmatched junction nucleotides: 8. Per germline, CDR1 SGHRS and CDR2 YFSETQ. The CDR3 length is 18 residues. CDR3 amino acids: CASSLSVWGQGSYNEQFF. In DNA form, the CDR3 reads TGCGCCAGCAGCTTGTCGGTATGGGGACAGGGCTCCTACAATGAGCAGTTCTTC.

The rearrangement uses TRBV10-3 and TRBJ2-7; D is undetermined. This CDR3 region has 14 residues. Germline V gene sequence: CDR1 ENHRY, CDR2 SYGVKD. Trimming removed 4 bases from V and 0 bases from J, with 10 bases in between. CDR3: CAISGQRSSYEQYF. CDR3 nucleotide sequence: TGTGCCATCAGTGGGCAGCGTAGCTCCTACGAGCAGTACTTC.

The genes are TRBV5-1 and TRBJ1-1; D not certain. V gave up 2 bases and J gave up 0 bases, with 14 bases separating them. Germline assignment: CDR1 SGHRS and CDR2 YFSETQ. CDR3 length: 16 amino acids. CDR3 residues: CASSLEGPQMNTEAFF. The CDR3 DNA sequence: TGCGCCAGCAGCTTAGAAGGTCCCCAGATGAACACTGAAGCTTTCTTT. Supplemented by reference TRBV5-1 and TRBJ1-1, the full variable domain reads KAGVTQTPRYLIKTRGQQVTLSCSPISGHRSVSWYQQTPGQGLQFLFEYFSETQRNKGNFPGRFSGRQFSNSRSEMNVSTLELGDSALYLCASSLEGPQMNTEAFFGQGTRLTVV.

V usage is TRBV25-1 and J usage is TRBJ1-2, with 7 bases aligning to TRBD1. Germline lookup yields CDR1 MGHDK and CDR2 SYGVNS. This CDR3 comprises 12 residues. V lost 5 bases, J lost 4 bases, and 1 base stayed unmatched. The chain's CDR3 is CASSPGGYGYTF. The CDR3, as DNA: TGTGCCAGCAGTCCAGGGGGCTATGGCTACACCTTC.

The chain combines TRBV7-6 with TRBJ2-5; the match to TRBD2 covers 9 bases. The V and J ends lost 2 bases and 2 bases, in that order; junction bases with no gene match: 6. CDR1 is SGHVS, CDR2 FNYEAQ, per germline. The CDR3 consists of 16 residues. The CDR3 DNA is TGTGCCAGCAGCTTAAGGGCTAGCGGGGAGCAAGAGACCCAGTACTTC. Residues: CASSLRASGEQETQYF.

The chain recombines TRBV11-3 with TRBJ2-1; D uncertain. V lost 1 base, J lost 3 bases, and 4 bases lay in between. This CDR3 spans 13 amino acids. CDR1 and CDR2 from the germline V gene are SGHNT and YENEEA. The CDR3: CASSLGFYNEQFF. In DNA, the CDR3 is TGTGCCAGCAGCTTAGGGTTCTACAATGAGCAGTTCTTC.

This chain connects TRBV18 to TRBJ1-2; 11 positions match TRBD1. The CDR3 contains 16 residues. In germline, CDR1 is KGHSH, CDR2 LQKENI. V was clipped by 3 bases and J by 4 bases; unmatched bases: 7. The CDR3 spells CASSPPRTGGFYGYTF. Here the CDR3 DNA reads TGTGCCAGCTCACCCCCTCGGACAGGGGGCTTCTATGGCTACACCTTC.

The rearrangement joins TRBV7-9 to TRBJ2-3; no definite D call. Germline CDR1 and CDR2: SEHNR and FQNEAQ (reference sequence). Trimming stripped 1 base from V and 6 bases from J, with 5 bases between. The CDR3 is 12 residues long. CDR3: CASSLEVDTQYF. The CDR3 DNA follows: TGTGCCAGCAGCTTAGAGGTCGATACGCAGTATTTT.

This chain uses TRBV6-5 with TRBJ1-6; D gene uncertain. The length of the CDR3 is 12 residues. Deletions cut 5 bases from V and 10 bases from J, with 9 bases between. Germline V gene sequence: CDR1 MNHEY, CDR2 SVGAGI. For the CDR3, the DNA is TGTGCCAGCAGTCCGAGGTACTCACCCCTCCACTTT. Its translation: CASSPRYSPLHF.

This chain connects TRBV4-2 to TRBJ1-2; weak D call: TRBD1 (6 bases). Per the germline V gene, CDR1 is LGHNA and CDR2 is YNFKEQ. The CDR3 is 15 residues long. V was clipped by 1 base and J by 2 bases, with 11 bases between them. The CDR3 DNA reads TGTGCCAGCAGCCAAGGGGGGCAGGCGAACTATGGCTACACCTTC. Translation: CASSQGGQANYGYTF.

The rearrangement links TRBV7-8 to TRBJ2-7; D unresolved. The ends were cut back, 1 base at V and 4 bases at J, with 11 bases in the middle. The CDR3 runs 14 residues. Germline CDR1 SGHVS, CDR2 FQNEAQ. The CDR3 DNA reads TGTGCCAGCAGCTTAGTTAGGGATCATTACGAGCAGTACTTC. This translates into CASSLVRDHYEQYF.

The chain employs TRBV2 and TRBJ2-1; 9 bases match TRBD1. The CDR3 is made up of 18 amino acids. J gave up 6 bases and V 3 bases, and 15 bases lay outside the gene matches. CDR1 is SNHLY, CDR2 FYNNEI, per germline. The CDR3 sequence is CASSEGSLWGTGSNEQFF. CDR3 coding DNA: TGTGCCAGCAGTGAGGGGAGCCTGTGGGGGACAGGGAGCAATGAGCAGTTCTTC.

The chain couples TRBV5-4 to TRBJ2-2, with 9 nucleotides matching TRBD1. CDR3 size: 16 residues. The V and J ends lost 0 bases and 1 base, in that order; junction bases with no gene match: 1. The germline V gene encodes CDR1 SGHNT and CDR2 YYREEE (reference sequence). CDR3 residues: CASSLGGQGNTGELFF. The CDR3 nucleotides are TGTGCCAGCAGCTTGGGGGGACAGGGGAACACCGGGGAGCTGTTTTTT.

The V gene is TRBV4-3, the J gene TRBJ2-3, with 9 bases identical to TRBD2. This CDR3 spans 18 amino acids. Germline V gene lookup returns CDR1 LGHNA and CDR2 YSLEER. J lost 2 bases, V lost 0 bases, and 9 bases had no gene match. The CDR3 region has the DNA TGCGCCAGCAGCCAAGATAACCCAGCGGGGGGCCTCACAGATACGCAGTATTTT. Its protein is CASSQDNPAGGLTDTQYF.

This clone has a single count. J is TRBJ1-3 and V is TRBV5-1; 9 nucleotides match TRBD1. The CDR3 is made up of 15 amino acids. The germline CDR1 and CDR2 sequences are SGHRS and YFSETQ. Trimming took 3 bases from V and 3 from J; bases not matched to a gene: 4. The CDR3 region has the DNA TGCGCCAGCAGCTCCAAGGACAGGGGTGGAAACACCATATATTTT. Translated: CASSSKDRGGNTIYF.

The V and J genes are TRBV18 and TRBJ2-7; D remains ambiguous. Trimming cost V 2 bases and J 5 bases, with 7 bases left between them. This CDR3 has 12 residues. Germline CDR1 reads KGHSH; CDR2 reads LQKENI. Here the CDR3 reads CASSPNKNEQYF. As DNA, the CDR3 is TGTGCCAGCTCACCAAATAAAAACGAGCAGTACTTC.

The V gene is TRBV5-1, the J gene TRBJ2-5; D may be TRBD2 (6 bases). The CDR3 loop spans 14 amino acids. The germline V gene encodes CDR1 SGHRS and CDR2 YFSETQ. Trimming removed 4 bases from V and 5 bases from J, with 15 bases in between. The CDR3 nucleotides are TGCGCCAGCAGCAGTCCCGGGACTCTCGAGACCCAGTACTTC. Translating it yields CASSSPGTLETQYF.

As regards this clone: This may come from a read error, since a much larger clone is one base off. The V gene is TRBV16, the J gene TRBJ1-2, with D possibly matching TRBD1 (5 bases). In germline, CDR1 is KGHSY, CDR2 FQNENV. V lost 5 bases to trimming and J lost 4 bases, with 8 bases between them. The length of the CDR3 is 12 residues. The CDR3 spells CASSKDSYGYTF. The CDR3 region has the DNA TGTGCCAGCAGCAAAGACAGCTATGGCTACACCTTC.